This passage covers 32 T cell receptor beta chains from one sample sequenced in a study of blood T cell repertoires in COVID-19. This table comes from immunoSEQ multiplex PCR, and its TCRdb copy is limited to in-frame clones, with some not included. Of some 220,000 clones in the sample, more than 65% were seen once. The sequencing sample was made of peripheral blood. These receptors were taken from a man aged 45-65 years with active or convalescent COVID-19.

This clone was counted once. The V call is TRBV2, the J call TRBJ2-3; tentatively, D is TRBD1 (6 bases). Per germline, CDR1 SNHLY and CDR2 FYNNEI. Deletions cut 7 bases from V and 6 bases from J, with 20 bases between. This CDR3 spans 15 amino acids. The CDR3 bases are TGTGCCAGCACGACAGGTTTAAAAAAACCTGATACGCAGTATTTT. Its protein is CASTTGLKKPDTQYF.

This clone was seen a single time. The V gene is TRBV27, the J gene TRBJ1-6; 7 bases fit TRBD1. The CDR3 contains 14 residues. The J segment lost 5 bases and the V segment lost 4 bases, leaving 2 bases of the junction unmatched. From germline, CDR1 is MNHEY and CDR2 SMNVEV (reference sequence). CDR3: CASSYQGDNSPLHF. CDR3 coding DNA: TGTGCCAGCAGTTATCAGGGGGATAATTCACCCCTCCACTTT.

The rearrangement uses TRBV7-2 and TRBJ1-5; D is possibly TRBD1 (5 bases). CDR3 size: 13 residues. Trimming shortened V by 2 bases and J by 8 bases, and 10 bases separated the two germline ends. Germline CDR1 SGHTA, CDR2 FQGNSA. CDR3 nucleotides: TGTGCCAGCAGCTTATGGCCGGGGGAGCCCCAGCATTTT. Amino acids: CASSLWPGEPQHF.

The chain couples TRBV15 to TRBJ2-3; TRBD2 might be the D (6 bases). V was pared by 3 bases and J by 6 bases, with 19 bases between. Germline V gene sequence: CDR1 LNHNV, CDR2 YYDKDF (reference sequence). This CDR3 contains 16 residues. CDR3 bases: TGTGCCACCAGCAGGCCCCGGCCCCAGGGAGGTGATACGCAGTATTTT. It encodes CATSRPRPQGGDTQYF.

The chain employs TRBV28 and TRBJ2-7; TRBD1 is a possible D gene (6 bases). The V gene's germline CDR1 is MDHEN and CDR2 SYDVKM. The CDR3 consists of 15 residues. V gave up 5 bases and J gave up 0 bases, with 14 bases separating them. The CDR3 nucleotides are TGTGCCAGCAGTCCGCGGACAGCAAGCTCCTACGAGCAGTACGTC. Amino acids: CASSPRTASSYEQYV.

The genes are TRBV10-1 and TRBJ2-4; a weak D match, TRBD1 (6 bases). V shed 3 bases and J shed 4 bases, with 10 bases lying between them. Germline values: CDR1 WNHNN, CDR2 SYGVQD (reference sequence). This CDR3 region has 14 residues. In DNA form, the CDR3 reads TGCGCCAGCAGTGATGAGGGGGAGAAAAACATTCAGTACTTC. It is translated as CASSDEGEKNIQYF.

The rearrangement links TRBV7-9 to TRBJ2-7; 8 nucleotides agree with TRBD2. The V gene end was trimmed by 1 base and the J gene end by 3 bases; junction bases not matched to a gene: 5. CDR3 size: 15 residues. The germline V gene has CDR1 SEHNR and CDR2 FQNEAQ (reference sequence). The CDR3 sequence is CASSLGSGSFYEQYF. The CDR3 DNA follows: TGTGCCAGCAGCTTAGGGAGCGGGAGTTTCTACGAGCAGTACTTC.

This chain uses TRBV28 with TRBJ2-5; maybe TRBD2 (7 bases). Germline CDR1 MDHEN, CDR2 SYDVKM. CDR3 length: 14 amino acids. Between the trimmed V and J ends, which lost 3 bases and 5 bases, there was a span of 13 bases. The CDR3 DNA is TGTGCCAGCAGTTTGGGGGGGGCAACGGAGACCCAGTACTTC. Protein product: CASSLGGATETQYF. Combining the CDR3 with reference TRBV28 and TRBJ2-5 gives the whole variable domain DVKVTQSSRYLVKRTGEKVFLECVQDMDHENMFWYRQDPGLGLRLIYFSYDVKMKEKGDIPEGYSVSREKKERFSLILESASTNQTSMYLCASSLGGATETQYFGPGTRLLVL.

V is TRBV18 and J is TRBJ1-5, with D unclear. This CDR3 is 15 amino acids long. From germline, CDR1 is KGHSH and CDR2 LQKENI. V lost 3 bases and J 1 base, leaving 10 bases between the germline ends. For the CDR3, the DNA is TGTGCCAGCTCACCGGGAGCGGACAGCAATCAGCCCCAGCATTTT. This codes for CASSPGADSNQPQHF.

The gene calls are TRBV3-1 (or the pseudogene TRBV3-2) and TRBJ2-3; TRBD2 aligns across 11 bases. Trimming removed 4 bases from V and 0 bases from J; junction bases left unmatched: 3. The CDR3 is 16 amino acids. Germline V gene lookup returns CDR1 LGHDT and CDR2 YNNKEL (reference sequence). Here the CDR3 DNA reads TGTGCCAGCAGCCCCCGGACTAGCGGGAGCACAGATACGCAGTATTTT. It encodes CASSPRTSGSTDTQYF.

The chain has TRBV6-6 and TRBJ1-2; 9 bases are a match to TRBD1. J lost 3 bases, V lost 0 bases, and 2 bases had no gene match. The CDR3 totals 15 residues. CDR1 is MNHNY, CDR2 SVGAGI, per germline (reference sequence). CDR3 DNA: TGTGCCAGCAGTTACTCGGGGACAGGGTACTATGGCTACACCTTC. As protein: CASSYSGTGYYGYTF.

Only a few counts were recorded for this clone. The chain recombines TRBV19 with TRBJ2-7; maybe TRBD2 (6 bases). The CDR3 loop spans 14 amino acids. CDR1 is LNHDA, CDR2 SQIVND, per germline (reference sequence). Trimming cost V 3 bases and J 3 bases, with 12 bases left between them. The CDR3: CASSMGGPDYEQYF. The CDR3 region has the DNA TGTGCCAGTAGTATGGGGGGACCCGACTACGAGCAGTACTTC. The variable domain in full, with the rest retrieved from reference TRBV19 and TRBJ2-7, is DGGITQSPKYLFRKEGQNVTLSCEQNLNHDAMYWYRQDPGQGLRLIYYSQIVNDFQKGDIAEGYSVSREKKESFPLTVTSAQKNPTAFYLCASSMGGPDYEQYFGPGTRLTVT.

The CDR3, as DNA: TGTGCCAGCAGTAGTCCGGGCACAGATACGCAGTATTTT. Translation gives CASSSPGTDTQYF. The chain recombines TRBV7-9 with TRBJ2-3; D gene uncertain. Germline V gene lookup returns CDR1 SEHNR and CDR2 FQNEAQ (reference sequence). The V end was cut by 6 bases, the J end by 1 base, with 8 bases between. The CDR3 loop spans 13 amino acids.

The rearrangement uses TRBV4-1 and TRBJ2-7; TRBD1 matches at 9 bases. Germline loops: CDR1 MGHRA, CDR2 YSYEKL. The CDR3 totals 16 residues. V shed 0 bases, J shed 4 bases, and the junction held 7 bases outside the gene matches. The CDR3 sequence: CASSQEMGQGKYEQYF. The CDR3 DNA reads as TGCGCCAGCAGCCAAGAGATGGGACAGGGTAAATACGAGCAGTACTTC.

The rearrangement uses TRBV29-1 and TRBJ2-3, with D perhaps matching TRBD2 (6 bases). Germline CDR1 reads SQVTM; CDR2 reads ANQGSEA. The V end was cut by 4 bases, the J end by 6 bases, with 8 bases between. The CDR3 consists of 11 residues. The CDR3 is CSVGGGDTQYF. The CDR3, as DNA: TGCAGCGTTGGAGGAGGGGATACGCAGTATTTT.

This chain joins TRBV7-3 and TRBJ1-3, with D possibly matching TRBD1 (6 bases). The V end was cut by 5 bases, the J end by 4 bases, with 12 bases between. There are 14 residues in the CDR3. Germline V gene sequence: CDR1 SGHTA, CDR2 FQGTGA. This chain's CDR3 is CASSPGGPGNTIYF. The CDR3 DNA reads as TGTGCCAGCAGCCCCGGGGGGCCCGGAAACACCATATATTTT.

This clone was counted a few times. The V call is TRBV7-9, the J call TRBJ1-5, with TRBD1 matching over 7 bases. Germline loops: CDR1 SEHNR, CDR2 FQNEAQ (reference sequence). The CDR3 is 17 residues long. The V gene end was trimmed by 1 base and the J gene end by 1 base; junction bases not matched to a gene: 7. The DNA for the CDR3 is TGTGCCAGCAGCTTAGTGGCAGGGGGAATAAGCAATCAGCCCCAGCATTTT. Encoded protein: CASSLVAGGISNQPQHF.

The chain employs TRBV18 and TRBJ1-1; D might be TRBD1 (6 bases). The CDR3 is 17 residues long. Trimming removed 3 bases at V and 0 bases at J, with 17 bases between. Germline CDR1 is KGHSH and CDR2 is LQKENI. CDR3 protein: CASSPIKVQGMNTEAFF. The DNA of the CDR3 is TGTGCCAGCTCACCTATTAAGGTACAGGGAATGAACACTGAAGCTTTCTTT.

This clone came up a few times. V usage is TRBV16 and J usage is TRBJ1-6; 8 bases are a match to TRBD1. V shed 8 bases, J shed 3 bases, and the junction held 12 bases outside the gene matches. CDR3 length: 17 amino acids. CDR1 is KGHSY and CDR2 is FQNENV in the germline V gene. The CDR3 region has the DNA TGTGCCAGCGGACCGACAGGGGCCCAAAGCTATAATTCACCCCTCCACTTT. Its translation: CASGPTGAQSYNSPLHF.

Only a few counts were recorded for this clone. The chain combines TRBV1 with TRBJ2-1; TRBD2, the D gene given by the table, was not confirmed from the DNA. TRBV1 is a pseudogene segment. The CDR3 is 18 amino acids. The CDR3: CTSSQDLSREGSYNEQFF. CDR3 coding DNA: TGCACCAGCAGCCAAGATTTGTCCCGGGAGGGCTCCTACAATGAGCAGTTCTTC.

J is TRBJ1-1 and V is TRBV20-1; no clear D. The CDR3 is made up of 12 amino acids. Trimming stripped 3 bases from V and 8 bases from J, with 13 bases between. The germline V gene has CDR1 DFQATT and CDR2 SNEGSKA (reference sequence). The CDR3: CSASRPSGEAFF. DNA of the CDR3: TGCAGTGCTAGTCGGCCATCGGGGGAAGCTTTCTTT.

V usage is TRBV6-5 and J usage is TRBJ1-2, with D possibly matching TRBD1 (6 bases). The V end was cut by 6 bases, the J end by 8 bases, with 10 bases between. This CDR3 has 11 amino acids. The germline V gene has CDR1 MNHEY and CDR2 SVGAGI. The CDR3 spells CASRRGNGYTF. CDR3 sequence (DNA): TGTGCCAGCAGGAGGGGGAACGGCTACACCTTC.

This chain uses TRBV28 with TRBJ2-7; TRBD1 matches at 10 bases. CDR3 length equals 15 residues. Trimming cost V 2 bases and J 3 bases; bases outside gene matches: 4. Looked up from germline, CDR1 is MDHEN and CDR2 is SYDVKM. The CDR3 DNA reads TGTGCCAGCAGTTTAGGGACAGGGGTAGACTACGAGCAGTACTTC. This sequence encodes CASSLGTGVDYEQYF.

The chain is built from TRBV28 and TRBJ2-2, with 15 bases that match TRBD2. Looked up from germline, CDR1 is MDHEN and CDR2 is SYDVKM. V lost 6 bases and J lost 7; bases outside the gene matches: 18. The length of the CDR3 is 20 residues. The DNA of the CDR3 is TGTGCCAGCAGATACCTCGCGCTCGGACTAGCGGGAGGGCCCGGCGGGGAGCTGTTTTTT. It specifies CASRYLALGLAGGPGGELFF.

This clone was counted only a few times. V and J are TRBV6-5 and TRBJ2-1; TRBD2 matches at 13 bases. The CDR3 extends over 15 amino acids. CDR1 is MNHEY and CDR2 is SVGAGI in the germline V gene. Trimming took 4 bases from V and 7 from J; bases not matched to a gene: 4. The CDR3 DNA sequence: TGTGCCAGCAGTTTCGCGACTAGCGGGGGGAATGAGCAGTTCTTC. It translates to CASSFATSGGNEQFF.

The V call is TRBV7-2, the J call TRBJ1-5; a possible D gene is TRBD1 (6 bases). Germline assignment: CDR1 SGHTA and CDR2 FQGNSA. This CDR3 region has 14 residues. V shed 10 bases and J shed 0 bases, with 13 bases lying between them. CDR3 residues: CAIGGGYSNQPQHF. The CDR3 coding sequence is TGTGCCATCGGGGGGGGCTATAGCAATCAGCCCCAGCATTTT.

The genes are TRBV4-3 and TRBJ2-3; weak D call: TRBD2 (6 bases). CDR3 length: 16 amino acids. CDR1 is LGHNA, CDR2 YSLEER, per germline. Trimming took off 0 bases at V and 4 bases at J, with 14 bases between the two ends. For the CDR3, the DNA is TGCGCCAGCAGCCAAGATATCGGGAGTGGAGCAGATACGCAGTATTTT. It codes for CASSQDIGSGADTQYF.

Written as DNA, the CDR3 is TGTGCCAGCAGCAGGACAGGGCCCGTGGGCCAAGCTTTCTTT. Translation gives CASSRTGPVGQAFF. This sequence joins TRBV5-5 and TRBJ1-1; 8 bases align to TRBD1. The CDR3 covers 14 residues. With 4 bases clipped from V and 9 bases from J, the junction kept 11 bases outside the gene matches. The germline V gene has CDR1 SGHKS and CDR2 YYEKEE (reference sequence).

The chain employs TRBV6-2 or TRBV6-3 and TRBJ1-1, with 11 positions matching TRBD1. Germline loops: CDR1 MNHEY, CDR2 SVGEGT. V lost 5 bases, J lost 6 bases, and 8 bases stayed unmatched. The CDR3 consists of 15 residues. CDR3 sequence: CASSAPGQGVSEAFF. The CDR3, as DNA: TGTGCCAGCAGTGCTCCGGGACAGGGGGTGTCTGAAGCTTTCTTT.

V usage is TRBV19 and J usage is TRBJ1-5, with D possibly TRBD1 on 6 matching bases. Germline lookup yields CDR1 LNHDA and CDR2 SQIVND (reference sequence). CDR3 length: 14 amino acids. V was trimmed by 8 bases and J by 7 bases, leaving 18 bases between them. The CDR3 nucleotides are TGTGCCAGTGGCGAGACAGGCCGAGGGCAGCCCCAGCATTTT. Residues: CASGETGRGQPQHF. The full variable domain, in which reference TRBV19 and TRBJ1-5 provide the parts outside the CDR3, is DGGITQSPKYLFRKEGQNVTLSCEQNLNHDAMYWYRQDPGQGLRLIYYSQIVNDFQKGDIAEGYSVSREKKESFPLTVTSAQKNPTAFYLCASGETGRGQPQHFGDGTRLSIL.

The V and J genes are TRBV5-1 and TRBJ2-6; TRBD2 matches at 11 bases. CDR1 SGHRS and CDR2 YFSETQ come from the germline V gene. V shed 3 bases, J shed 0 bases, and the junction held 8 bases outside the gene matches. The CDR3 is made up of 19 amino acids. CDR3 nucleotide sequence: TGCGCCAGCAGCTCGATACTAGCGGGGGTTCTCTCTGGGGCCAACGTCCTGACTTTC. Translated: CASSSILAGVLSGANVLTF.

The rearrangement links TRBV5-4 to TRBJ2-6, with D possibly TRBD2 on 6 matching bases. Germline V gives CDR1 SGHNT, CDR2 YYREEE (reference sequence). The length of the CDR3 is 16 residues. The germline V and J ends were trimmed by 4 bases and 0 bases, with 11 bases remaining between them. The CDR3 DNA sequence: TGTGCCAGCAGCCGAGCGGGCATCTCTGGGGCCAACGTCCTGACTTTC. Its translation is CASSRAGISGANVLTF.